Here is one T cell receptor (beta chain) with its context. The data belong to a study of blood T cell repertoires in COVID-19. During active infection, Seattle patients enrolled and were then monitored through disease. There are 13 residues in the CDR3. Trimming removed 3 bases from V and 6 bases from J, with 11 bases in between. The V gene's germline CDR1 is MNHEY and CDR2 SMNVEV (reference sequence). Source study methods: From reference gene primer amplification, estimates of nucleated cell counts were derived. Assay: immunoSEQ multiplex PCR; the TCRdb copy retains only in-frame clones and omits some. V, J and clone size reflect that table, while D and trimming were determined from the DNA. The sample shows about 500,000 clones, around 90% of them seen only once.

The gene calls are TRBV27 and TRBJ1-2; D is possibly TRBD1 (5 bases). The TCR sequence derives from a woman in her forties or fifties with COVID-19, enrolled during active disease. The sequencing input was peripheral blood. CDR3 coding DNA: TGTGCCAGCAGTTTTGGAGGGGCCGATGGCTACACCTTC. Amino acids: CASSFGGADGYTF.